This T cell receptor (beta chain) was captured by sequencing in a study of cytomegalovirus exposure and HLA in healthy donors. Study-level information: Among the roughly 400 genotyped donors, approximately 82% were placed in the Caucasian-associated ancestry cluster. General observations from the study: Association of a missense DCLRE1C variant with TCR beta V- and J-gene trimming was reported in a later analysis. Earlier results showed most TCR beta V segments being productive about 87% or about 30% of the time.

The CDR3 sequence is 12 residues long. Trimming took 11 bases from V and 5 from J, leaving 15 bases between them. Germline CDR1 is PRHDT and CDR2 is FYEKMQ (reference sequence). The PCR ran on 60 Vbeta and 13 Jbeta primers. The method was immunoSEQ multiplex PCR; TCRdb's version includes in-frame clones alone and lacks a portion of them. This table has 180,000 or so clones, 65% to 90% appearing once. Note on this clone: Its antigen is undetermined.

Regarding donors, all were healthy bone marrow donors. This sequence was found in a woman aged 30 to 39 in good health and CMV-seronegative. Material for sequencing was PBMCs. V is TRBV13 and J is TRBJ2-5; D perhaps matches TRBD2 (5 bases). Here the CDR3 DNA reads TGTGCCGCTGGAGTAGCGCGGGAGACCCAGTACTTC. It translates to CAAGVARETQYF.